Below, 23 T cell receptor beta chains from the same sample are listed, as sequenced in a study of blood T cells in healthy people across ages. A second PCR of about 6 to 12 cycles used a sample-barcoded 5' primer and a J-beta primer mix. TCRdb reprocessed the 5' RACE reads with MiXCR, giving one entry per CDR3 protein. This sample carries 1.5 million to 2 million distinct CDR3 sequences, around 50% of them seen once, and the ten largest clones take roughly 2.1%. Sample: blood. The receptor set was obtained from a woman between 40 and 55 years old in good health.

This clonotype was seen a few times. The gene calls are TRBV6-2 or TRBV6-3 and TRBJ2-6; D gene unclear. Germline lookup yields CDR1 MNHEY and CDR2 SVGEGT. Trimming pared 2 bases from V and 1 base from J, leaving 15 bases between. This CDR3 region has 18 residues. This CDR3 reads CASSYAATSRSGANVLTF. DNA for the CDR3: TGTGCCAGCAGTTACGCGGCGACCTCTCGATCTGGGGCCAACGTCCTGACTTTC.

This clonotype was picked up a small number of times. Being one base from a much bigger clone, this may be a read error. V is TRBV5-1 and J is TRBJ2-7; tentative D call: TRBD2 (5 bases). Looked up from germline, CDR1 is SGHRS and CDR2 is YFSETQ. The germline V and J ends were trimmed by 6 bases and 2 bases, with 18 bases remaining between them. This CDR3 contains 15 residues. CDR3 residues: CASIPNAGSAYEQYF. The CDR3 DNA follows: TGCGCCAGCATCCCGAATGCGGGCAGTGCCTACGAGCAGTACTTC.

The table lists this clonotype with a few counts. V gene TRBV10-3 combines with J gene TRBJ2-7; D might be TRBD2 (6 bases). The V end lost 3 bases, the J end lost 3 bases, and 18 bases lay between the germline ends. Germline-derived CDR1 and CDR2 are ENHRY and SYGVKD. The CDR3 length is 16 residues. CDR3 in DNA: TGTGCCATCAGTGATTTTGGGACTGTTACCCTCTACGAGCAGTACTTC. Residues: CAISDFGTVTLYEQYF.

This clonotype was found a few times. The CDR3, as DNA: TGCAGTGCTAGACTAGCGGGTGGGGAAGATACGCAGTATTTT. Encoded protein: CSARLAGGEDTQYF. The rearrangement uses TRBV20-1 and TRBJ2-3; 8 bases align to TRBD2. Germline loops: CDR1 DFQATT, CDR2 SNEGSKA (reference sequence). This CDR3 region has 14 residues. V shed 2 bases, J shed 5 bases, and the junction held 6 bases outside the gene matches.

The chain is built from TRBV15 and TRBJ2-1; no reliable D call. The V end was cut by 0 bases, the J end by 0 bases, with 12 bases between. The V gene's germline CDR1 is LNHNV and CDR2 YYDKDF (reference sequence). The CDR3 consists of 17 residues. CDR3 amino acids: CATSRERTLSSYNEQFF. The CDR3 DNA is TGTGCCACCAGCAGAGAGAGGACGCTGAGCTCCTACAATGAGCAGTTCTTC.

As for this clonotype: A read error may be the cause here, since a much bigger clone is one base away. V gene TRBV5-6 combines with J gene TRBJ2-7, with 7 bases lining up with TRBD1. Germline V lookup: CDR1 SGHDT, CDR2 YYEEEE. The CDR3 contains 15 residues. CDR3 sequence reads: CASSSIPGQTYVQYF. In DNA form, the CDR3 reads TGTGCCAGCAGCTCGATACCGGGACAGACCTACGTGCAGTACTTC.

This chain connects TRBV7-2 to TRBJ2-5; 9 bases align to TRBD2. Looked up from germline, CDR1 is SGHTA and CDR2 is FQGNSA. This CDR3 comprises 14 residues. Unmatched junction bases numbered 2, after V lost 6 bases and J lost 0 bases. The CDR3 spells CASRRTSDQETQYF. The CDR3 coding sequence is TGTGCCAGCAGGCGGACTAGCGACCAAGAGACCCAGTACTTC. The full variable domain, its missing parts supplied by reference TRBV7-2 and TRBJ2-5, is GAGVSQSPSNKVTEKGKDVELRCDPISGHTALYWYRQSLGQGLEFLIYFQGNSAPDKSGLPSDRFSAERTGGSVSTLTIQRTQQEDSAVYLCASRRTSDQETQYFGPGTRLLVL.

V is TRBV12-3 or TRBV12-4 and J is TRBJ2-5; D is perhaps TRBD1 (5 bases). V lost 6 bases and J 1 base, leaving 15 bases between the germline ends. The CDR3 loop spans 15 amino acids. CDR3: CASRNSLGLQETQYF. The CDR3 region has the DNA TGTGCCAGCAGGAATTCGTTGGGGCTCCAAGAGACCCAGTACTTC.

This clonotype was seen a few times. The J gene is TRBJ2-5, the V gene TRBV7-6; 10 nucleotides align to TRBD2. Germline V gene lookup returns CDR1 SGHVS and CDR2 FNYEAQ. V lost 4 bases to trimming and J lost 10 bases; unmatched junction nucleotides: 15. CDR3 length: 16 amino acids. This chain's CDR3 is CASSSLLAGAFNGQYF. In nucleotides, the CDR3 is TGTGCCAGCAGCTCGTTGCTAGCGGGGGCCTTTAATGGCCAGTACTTC.

This clonotype was counted between two and nine times. The chain couples TRBV4-2 to TRBJ2-7; TRBD1 matches at 8 bases. The CDR3 covers 15 residues. Germline V gene lookup returns CDR1 LGHNA and CDR2 YNFKEQ. Trimming cost V 3 bases and J 3 bases; bases outside gene matches: 7. The CDR3 protein is CASSHPGQGVYEQYF. In nucleotides, the CDR3 is TGTGCCAGCAGCCACCCCGGACAGGGTGTCTACGAGCAGTACTTC.

This sequence joins TRBV4-1 and TRBJ2-7; perhaps TRBD2 as D (5 bases). The CDR3 is 16 residues long. V was shortened by 4 bases and J by 7 bases, with 23 bases between the two germline ends. The germline V gene has CDR1 MGHRA and CDR2 YSYEKL. CDR3 residues: CASSPSGIESYNEQYF. The CDR3 DNA reads as TGCGCCAGCAGCCCCTCCGGGATTGAGTCTTACAATGAGCAGTACTTC.

CDR3 sequence: CATSDPTGRIETQYF. CDR3 in DNA: TGTGCCACCAGTGACCCTACCGGGAGGATAGAGACCCAGTACTTC. This chain connects TRBV24-1 to TRBJ2-5; 7 nucleotides align to TRBD2. This CDR3 has 15 residues. V lost 4 bases, J lost 4 bases, and 8 bases stayed unmatched. The germline V gene has CDR1 KGHDR and CDR2 SFDVKD.

A single count supports this clonotype. The chain combines TRBV11-1 with TRBJ2-7; D perhaps matches TRBD1 (6 bases). The J call is in doubt because the DNA end fits TRBJ2-5 better. In germline, CDR1 is SGHAT, CDR2 FQDESV (reference sequence). The length of the CDR3 is 16 residues. The CDR3, as DNA: TGTGCCAGCAGTTTCTCTGGGGGCCGAAAGTGGGAGACCCAGTACTTC. Translated, it gives CASSFSGGRKWETQYF.

The V call is TRBV9, the J call TRBJ2-3; D uncertain. Germline-derived CDR1 and CDR2 are SGDLS and YYNGEE. This CDR3 is built from 15 residues. Trimming left V 0 bases short and J 2 bases short, with 10 bases between. CDR3 sequence reads: CASSVDPEITDTQYF. CDR3 nucleotide sequence: TGTGCCAGCAGCGTAGATCCGGAAATCACAGATACGCAGTATTTT.

This clonotype turned up a few times. V is TRBV20-1 and J is TRBJ1-4, with D unclear. CDR1 DFQATT and CDR2 SNEGSKA come from the germline V gene (reference sequence). The CDR3 sequence is 14 residues long. Trimming removed 5 bases from V and 7 bases from J, with 17 bases in between. CDR3: CSALTPDGIEKLFF. As DNA, the CDR3 is TGCAGTGCTCTAACCCCGGATGGTATTGAAAAACTGTTTTTT.

This clonotype was seen a few times. A much larger clonotype is one base distant, so this may be a read error. The rearrangement uses TRBV3-1 and TRBJ2-7; tentative D call: TRBD1 (5 bases). In germline, CDR1 is LGHDT, CDR2 YNNKEL (reference sequence). CDR3 length: 13 residues. V gave up 1 base and J gave up 5 bases, with 9 bases separating them. The CDR3 loop reads CASSQVRANEQYF. Here the CDR3 DNA reads TGTGCCAGCAGCCAAGTCAGGGCCAACGAGCAGTACTTC.

V is TRBV5-8 and J is TRBJ2-7; possibly TRBD1 for D (5 bases). Germline V CDR1 and CDR2: SGHTS, YDEGEE. Trimming stripped 0 bases from V and 4 bases from J, with 11 bases between. The CDR3 has 14 residues. The CDR3 loop is CASSLEGNEYEQYF. The CDR3 DNA follows: TGTGCCAGCAGCTTGGAGGGGAACGAGTACGAGCAGTACTTC. Variable domain in full (rest from reference TRBV5-8 and TRBJ2-7): EAGVTQSPTHLIKTRGQQATLRCSPISGHTSVYWYQQALGLGLQFLLWYDEGEERNRGNFPPRFSGRQFPNYSSELNVNALELEDSALYLCASSLEGNEYEQYFGPGTRLTVT.

This chain uses TRBV12-3 or TRBV12-4 with TRBJ2-3, with D perhaps matching TRBD1 or TRBD2 (6 bases each). V lost 0 bases and J 4 bases, leaving 17 bases between the germline ends. The CDR3 covers 17 residues. The CDR3 protein is CASSLAPGALWADTQYF. DNA of the CDR3: TGTGCCAGCAGTTTAGCGCCGGGGGCCCTTTGGGCAGATACGCAGTATTTT.

Regarding this clonotype: One junction end disagrees with the germline gene, perhaps due to a read error. The CDR3 sequence is CAGSLAGRGQVDTQYF. Written as DNA, the CDR3 is TGTGCCGGCAGCTTAGCCGGCAGGGGGCAGGTTGATACGCAGTATTTT. The rearrangement joins TRBV7-2 to TRBJ2-3, with 8 bases lining up with TRBD1. Per the germline V gene, CDR1 is SGHTA and CDR2 is FQGNSA. This CDR3 is 16 amino acids long.

The chain links TRBV27 to TRBJ1-1; D not certain. Deletions cut 5 bases from V and 1 base from J, with 8 bases between. Germline V CDR1 and CDR2: MNHEY, SMNVEV (reference sequence). The CDR3 length is 13 residues. The CDR3 here is CASSPRENTEAFF. The CDR3 DNA is TGTGCCAGCAGTCCTAGGGAGAACACTGAAGCTTTCTTT.

This chain joins TRBV4-1 and TRBJ2-1; no clear D. The V end lost 1 base, the J end lost 3 bases, and 7 bases lay between the germline ends. Germline-derived CDR1 and CDR2 are MGHRA and YSYEKL. The length of the CDR3 is 14 residues. The CDR3 is CASSQGWSYNEQFF. The DNA for the CDR3 is TGCGCCAGCAGCCAAGGGTGGAGCTACAATGAGCAGTTCTTC.

As to this clonotype: A much larger clone lies a single base off, so this may be a read error. This sequence joins TRBV12-3 or TRBV12-4 and TRBJ2-5; maybe TRBD1 (5 bases). The V and J ends lost 7 bases and 2 bases respectively, with 11 bases between them. The CDR3 runs to 13 residues. CDR3 in amino acids: CASTWGLQETQYF. CDR3 coding DNA: TGTGCCAGCACCTGGGGCCTTCAAGAGACCCAGTACTTC.

V gene TRBV5-6 combines with J gene TRBJ1-5, with 8 nucleotides matching TRBD1. The CDR3 covers 13 residues. With V trimmed by 3 bases and J by 6 bases, 2 bases remained unmatched. The germline gives CDR1 SGHDT, CDR2 YYEEEE. The CDR3 loop is CASSSTGAQPQHF. The CDR3 coding sequence is TGTGCCAGCAGCTCGACAGGGGCTCAGCCCCAGCATTTT.